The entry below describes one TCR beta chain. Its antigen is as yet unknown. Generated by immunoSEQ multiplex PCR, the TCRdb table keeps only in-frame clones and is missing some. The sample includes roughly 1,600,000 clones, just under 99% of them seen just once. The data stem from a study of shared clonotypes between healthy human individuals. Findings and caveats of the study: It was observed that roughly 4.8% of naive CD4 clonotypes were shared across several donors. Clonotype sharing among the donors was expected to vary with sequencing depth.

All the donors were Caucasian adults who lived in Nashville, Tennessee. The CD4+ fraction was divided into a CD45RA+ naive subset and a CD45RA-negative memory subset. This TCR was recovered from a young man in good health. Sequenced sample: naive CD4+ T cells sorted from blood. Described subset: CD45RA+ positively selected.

Here the CDR3 reads CASSEARVDQPQHF. CDR3 DNA: TGTGCCAGCAGTGAAGCACGTGTAGATCAGCCCCAGCATTTT. The rearrangement uses TRBV2 and TRBJ1-5; D not resolved. The V end lost 0 bases, the J end lost 5 bases, and 8 bases lay between the germline ends. The length of the CDR3 is 14 residues. The germline gives CDR1 SNHLY, CDR2 FYNNEI.